The TCR beta chain described here comes from a study of OX40 agonist ivuxolimab in advanced cancers. The study's findings and limits: The study observed clonal expansion of CD4+ and CD8+ blood T cells by week 6 at 0.1 to 3.0 mg/kg.

No patient had autoimmune disease or received systemic immunosuppression. Comment on this clone: No antigen is known for it.

Sequenced by immunoSEQ multiplex PCR; TCRdb stores in-frame clones only, minus some. The sample has under 100,000 clones, around 85% seen once. The CDR3 has 18 amino acids. V dropped 5 bases and J dropped 2; count of bases not matched to a gene: 12. Germline CDR1 SEHNR, CDR2 FQNEAQ (reference sequence). The source was CD4+ or CD8+ T cells sorted from blood, collected in a trial of the OX40 agonist ivuxolimab. The TCR was taken from an adult with an advanced solid tumor such as melanoma, head and neck, liver or kidney cancer. The chain combines TRBV7-9 with TRBJ2-7; TRBD2 matches at 13 bases. CDR3 nucleotide sequence: TGTGCCAGCAGCCAAGAAGGGCCCGGGACTAGCGGGACCTACGAGCAGTACTTC. It codes for CASSQEGPGTSGTYEQYF.